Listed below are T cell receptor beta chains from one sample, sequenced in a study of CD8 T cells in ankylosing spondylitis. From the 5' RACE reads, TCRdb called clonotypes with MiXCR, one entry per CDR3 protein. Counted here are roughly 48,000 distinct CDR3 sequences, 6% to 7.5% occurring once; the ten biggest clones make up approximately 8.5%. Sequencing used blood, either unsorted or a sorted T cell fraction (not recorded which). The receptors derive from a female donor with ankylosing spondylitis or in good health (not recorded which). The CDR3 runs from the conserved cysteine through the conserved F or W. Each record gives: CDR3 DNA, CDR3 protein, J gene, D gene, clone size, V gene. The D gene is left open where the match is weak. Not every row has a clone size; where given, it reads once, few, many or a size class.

DNA: TGCAGTGCTACCGGGACAGGGGGGGGGGAGACCCAGTACTTC
CDR3: CSATGTGGGETQYF
J: TRBJ2-5
D: TRBD1
size: many
V: TRBV20-1

DNA: TGTGCCAGCAGTTTTATGGAAGAGACCCAGTACTTC
CDR3: CASSFMEETQYF
J: TRBJ2-5
D: .
size: many
V: TRBV12-3/TRBV12-4

DNA: TGTGCCAGCAGGGCCCCAGGGGGGATCTATGGCTACACCTTC
CDR3: CASRAPGGIYGYTF
J: TRBJ1-2
D: TRBD1
size: many
V: TRBV12-3/TRBV12-4

DNA: TGTGCCAGCAGCTTACTCCCGGCCAGTATATCCTACAATGAGCAGTTCTTC
CDR3: CASSLLPASISYNEQFF
J: TRBJ2-1
D: .
size: many
V: TRBV11-2

DNA: TGCAGTGCTGCCGGGACAGGGATTCAGCCCCAGCATTTT
CDR3: CSAAGTGIQPQHF
J: TRBJ1-5
D: TRBD1
size: many
V: TRBV20-1

DNA: TGTGCCAGCAGCTTAGATTGGGCGGGCACCAATGAGCAGTTCTTC
CDR3: CASSLDWAGTNEQFF
J: TRBJ2-1
D: .
size: .
V: TRBV7-9

DNA: TGCGCCAGCAGCCCTGCGCGGGAGTATGAGCAGTTCTTC
CDR3: CASSPAREYEQFF
J: TRBJ2-1
D: TRBD2
size: many
V: TRBV5-1

DNA: TGCAGCGCGGACCGCCTGAACACTGAAGCTTTCTTT
CDR3: CSADRLNTEAFF
J: TRBJ1-1
D: .
size: many
V: TRBV29-1

DNA: TGTGCCACCAGCACAATGGCAGGGAGCACAGATACGCAGTATTTT
CDR3: CATSTMAGSTDTQYF
J: TRBJ2-3
D: .
size: many
V: TRBV15

DNA: TGTGCCATCAGCCGGGACACTACAAGGAATTCACCCCTCCACTTT
CDR3: CAISRDTTRNSPLHF
J: TRBJ1-6
D: .
size: medium-sized
V: TRBV10-3

DNA: TGTGCCAGCAGCAAACCCTCGTGGACAGTAAAAGAGACCCAGTACTTC
CDR3: CASSKPSWTVKETQYF
J: TRBJ2-5
D: .
size: many
V: TRBV3-1

DNA: TGCGCCAGCAGCTTGGGCTTCTCTCCGGTAGCGGGGGGGCGAGAGACCCAGTACTTC
CDR3: CASSLGFSPVAGGRETQYF
J: TRBJ2-5
D: TRBD2
size: .
V: TRBV5-1

DNA: TGCGCCAGCAGCCAGGAACAGGGGTATGGCACTGAAGCTTTCTTT
CDR3: CASSQEQGYGTEAFF
J: TRBJ1-1
D: TRBD1
size: .
V: TRBV4-3

DNA: TGCGCCAGCACCGGGACAGGTGGCTATGGCTACACCTTC
CDR3: CASTGTGGYGYTF
J: TRBJ1-2
D: TRBD1
size: .
V: TRBV5-1

DNA: TGTGCCAGCACCGCTAGCGGGGGTTATAGCACAGATACGCAGTATTTT
CDR3: CASTASGGYSTDTQYF
J: TRBJ2-3
D: TRBD2
size: many
V: TRBV7-2

DNA: TGCGCCAGCAGCCCGGGGGGTAGGACAGATACGCAGTATTTT
CDR3: CASSPGGRTDTQYF
J: TRBJ2-3
D: TRBD2
size: many
V: TRBV5-1

DNA: TGTGCCAGCAGCCAATCAGGCAGCGGGGGCCAGTTCTTC
CDR3: CASSQSGSGGQFF
J: TRBJ2-1
D: TRBD2
size: many
V: TRBV3-1

DNA: TGTGCCAGCAGCTTAGTACTAGCGGGGACAGATACGCAGTATTTT
CDR3: CASSLVLAGTDTQYF
J: TRBJ2-3
D: TRBD2
size: many
V: TRBV7-9

DNA: TGTGCCAGCAGCTTAGCGCTGGTTATGGATGAGCAGTTCTTC
CDR3: CASSLALVMDEQFF
J: TRBJ2-1
D: .
size: many
V: TRBV11-1

DNA: TGCAGCGTTGAGAGGTCAGCGGGTCCGACAGATACGCAGTATTTT
CDR3: CSVERSAGPTDTQYF
J: TRBJ2-3
D: .
size: many
V: TRBV29-1

DNA: TGTGCCAGCCGGACGGGTAGGAACACTGAAGCTTTCTTT
CDR3: CASRTGRNTEAFF
J: TRBJ1-1
D: .
size: many
V: TRBV5-6

DNA: TGCGCCAGCAGCTCACAGGGAGAGGCGAACACTGAAGCTTTCTTT
CDR3: CASSSQGEANTEAFF
J: TRBJ1-1
D: .
size: many
V: TRBV5-1

DNA: TGCAGTGCTAGAGTCCCAGGGTTTTACGGCTACACCTTC
CDR3: CSARVPGFYGYTF
J: TRBJ1-2
D: .
size: many
V: TRBV20-1

DNA: TGTGCCTGGGACGTTACAGGGAACACTGAAGCTTTCTTT
CDR3: CAWDVTGNTEAFF
J: TRBJ1-1
D: .
size: few
V: TRBV30

DNA: TGCGCCAGCAGCTTGTGGGGGGAGTCTGGAAACACCATATATTTT
CDR3: CASSLWGESGNTIYF
J: TRBJ1-3
D: .
size: .
V: TRBV5-1

DNA: TGTGCCAGCAGCCCCCGGGTCCTATCCACCTACGAGCAGTACTTC
CDR3: CASSPRVLSTYEQYF
J: TRBJ2-7
D: .
size: .
V: TRBV4-2

DNA: TGTGCCAGCAGCCCCGGCTCGAGATCTGCCGGGGAGCTGTTTTTT
CDR3: CASSPGSRSAGELFF
J: TRBJ2-2
D: .
size: .
V: TRBV7-2

DNA: TGCAGTGCCGCGAGGACTAGCGGGGGGTACGAGCAGTACTTC
CDR3: CSAARTSGGYEQYF
J: TRBJ2-7
D: TRBD2
size: many
V: TRBV20-1